The present T cell receptor (beta chain) was sequenced within a study of T cell repertoires in aging, cancer and after chemotherapy (dated by TCRdb to the late 2010s). Looking at the study overall: Donors spanned six age groups from 30 or younger to 70 or older, with at least three individuals per group. Approximately 10 million TCR reads were contained in the full dataset. Control TCR repertoires from healthy donors were recorded across several months to years, and re-sampling revealed clear clonal overlap. Peripheral blood TCR beta repertoires from healthy donors and cancer patients were profiled to examine immunoaging and T cell reconstitution after chemotherapy. Alongside some 98 healthy donors serving as a reference group, the cohort included 200 to 250 cancer patients, of whom approximately 94 had hematological cancers and fewer than 130 had solid cancers.

Rearranged TRB sequences spanning V, D and J segments were amplified by multiplex touch-down PCR using a mixed TRB-A/B primer pool. Illumina adapters and sample indices were added to the amplicons in two consecutive PCR reactions performed with Phusion HS II polymerase. Amplicons were gel-purified using the NucleoSpin Gel and PCR Clean-up kit and were subsequently checked with Qubit and an Agilent 2100 Bioanalyzer. Sequencing of the libraries was done on an Illumina MiSeq with paired-end, single-indexed 600-cycle runs. Concerning the study's data processing: MiXCR versions 2.12 and 3.0.5 were used to process TRB sequences. Each unique CDR3 nucleotide sequence was treated as one clone, and only productive sequences with two or more reads were kept. The repertoire metrics were Shannon diversity, evenness, clonality (calculated as one minus evenness), and diversity profiles parameterized by alpha from 0 to 5. The IGoR algorithm was used to compute generation probabilities of clones in paired pre- and post-chemotherapy samples. The raw public reads went through TCRdb reprocessing: fastp at Q25, MiXCR clone calling, in-frame beta chains kept. Merged by CDR3 protein, the rows form single entries marked with the most common genes and DNA. TCRdb assigned the V and J calls; the authors' analysis was not used. For this sample there are about 11,000 distinct CDR3 sequences; almost 30% appear just once. Jointly, the top ten make up approximately 2% of the sample.

This clonotype has only a few counts. Its antigen specificity is not known. No base-level quality is on record; no much larger clone is a single base apart. Inclusive of the bounding cysteine and phenylalanine, the CDR3 is 16 residues long. Only the CDR3 portion is preserved as DNA: 48 bases, with reading frame beginning at the first base. V lost 3 bases and J lost 0 bases; the stretch between them is 11 bases long. CDR1 and CDR2 are read off the germline V gene (reference sequence) as LNHDA and SQIVND. What the study reported, not specific to this receptor: In healthy donors, the drop in TCR diversity with age came mainly from a loss of richness, whereas in cancer patients a loss of evenness also played a part. Median generation probability increased over the chemotherapy interval in both cancer cohorts, suggesting repertoire reconstitution through rebound thymic output. According to the authors, the repertoire data do not permit conclusions about immunological memory after chemotherapy. Compared with age-matched healthy donors, untreated patients with either hematological or solid cancers had significantly lower TCR diversity in the blood along with higher clonality.

TCR beta rearrangements were amplified from genomic DNA isolated from peripheral blood, not from sorted cells or RNA. Sequenced input: blood. This receptor was taken from a human donor in good health. The sequence links TRBV19 to TRBJ2-2; TRBD1 is perhaps the D gene, given 5 matching bases. Read as DNA, the sequence is TGTGCCAGTAGTATCTCGCCAGGGACGAACACCGGGGAGCTGTTTTTT. The encoded protein is CASSISPGTNTGELFF.